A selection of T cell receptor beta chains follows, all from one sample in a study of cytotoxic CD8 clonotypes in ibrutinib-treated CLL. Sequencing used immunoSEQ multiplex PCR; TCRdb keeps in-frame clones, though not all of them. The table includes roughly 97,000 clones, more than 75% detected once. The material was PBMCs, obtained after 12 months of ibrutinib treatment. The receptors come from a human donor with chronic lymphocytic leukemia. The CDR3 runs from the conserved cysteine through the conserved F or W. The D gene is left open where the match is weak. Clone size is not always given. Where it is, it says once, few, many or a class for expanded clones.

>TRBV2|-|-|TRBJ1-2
TGTGCCAGCAGTGAACGGGGTGGCTATGGCTACACCTTC
CASSERGGYGYTF
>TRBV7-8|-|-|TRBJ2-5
TGTGCCAGCAGCTTACTGGCCTACCTAGAGACCCAGTACTTC
CASSLLAYLETQYF
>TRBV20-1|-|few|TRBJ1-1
TGCAGTGCCGTAGGTAACACTGAAGCTTTCTTT
CSAVGNTEAFF
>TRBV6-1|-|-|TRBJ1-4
TGTGCCAGCAGCCACGGCAACCTTAATGAAAAACTGTTTTTT
CASSHGNLNEKLFF
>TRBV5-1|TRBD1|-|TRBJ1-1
TGCGCCAGCAGCCCCCGGGACAGTTCGAACACTGAAGCTTTCTTT
CASSPRDSSNTEAFF
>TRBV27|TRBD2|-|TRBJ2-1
TGTGCCAGCAGTTTCCTAACTAGCGGAAGCTCCTACAATGAGCAGTTCTTC
CASSFLTSGSSYNEQFF
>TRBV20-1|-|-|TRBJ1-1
TGCAGTGCTAAACTTAACACTGAAGCTTTCTTT
CSAKLNTEAFF
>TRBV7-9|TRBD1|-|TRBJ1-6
TGTGCCAGCAGTTCTATGCAGGGGGGAATTTCACCCCTCCACTTT
CASSSMQGGISPLHF
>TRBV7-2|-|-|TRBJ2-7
TGTGCCAGCAGCTTACATCTGGGTTCCGAGCAGTACTTC
CASSLHLGSEQYF
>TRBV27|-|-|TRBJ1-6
TGTGCCAGCAGTTTAATCCGCTCCTATAATTCACCCCTCCACTTT
CASSLIRSYNSPLHF
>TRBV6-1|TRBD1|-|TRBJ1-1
TGTGCCAGCAGTAAACGGACAGGGGGAAACACTGAAGCTTTCTTT
CASSKRTGGNTEAFF
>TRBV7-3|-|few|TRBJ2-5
TGTGCCAGCAGCCAAGTGGGAGAGACCCAGTACTTC
CASSQVGETQYF
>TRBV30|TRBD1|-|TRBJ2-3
TGTGCCTGGAGTCCCGGGACAGGGTCCACAGATACGCAGTATTTT
CAWSPGTGSTDTQYF
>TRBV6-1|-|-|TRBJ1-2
TGTGCCAGCAGTGACCACGGCGGCTATGGCTACACCTTC
CASSDHGGYGYTF
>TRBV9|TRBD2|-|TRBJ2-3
TGTGCCAGCAGCGCCTTGACCCTAGCGGGGCCCACAGATACGCAGTATTTT
CASSALTLAGPTDTQYF
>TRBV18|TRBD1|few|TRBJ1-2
TGTGCCAGCTCTCAGATAACAGGGGACGGCTACACCTTC
CASSQITGDGYTF
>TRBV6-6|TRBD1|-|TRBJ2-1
TGTGCCAGCAGTCACCGGGACAGGGGACTCAATGAGCAGTTCTTC
CASSHRDRGLNEQFF
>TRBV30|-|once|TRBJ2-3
TGTGCCTGGAGGGACAAGAGGGAGACGCAGTATTTT
CAWRDKRETQYF
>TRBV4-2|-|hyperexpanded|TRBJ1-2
TGTGCCAGCAGCCAAGATTCAGAAGGCTACACCTTC
CASSQDSEGYTF
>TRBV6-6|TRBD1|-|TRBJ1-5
TGTGCCAGCAGTGGACAGGCGGCGGGCAATCAGCCCCAGCATTTT
CASSGQAAGNQPQHF